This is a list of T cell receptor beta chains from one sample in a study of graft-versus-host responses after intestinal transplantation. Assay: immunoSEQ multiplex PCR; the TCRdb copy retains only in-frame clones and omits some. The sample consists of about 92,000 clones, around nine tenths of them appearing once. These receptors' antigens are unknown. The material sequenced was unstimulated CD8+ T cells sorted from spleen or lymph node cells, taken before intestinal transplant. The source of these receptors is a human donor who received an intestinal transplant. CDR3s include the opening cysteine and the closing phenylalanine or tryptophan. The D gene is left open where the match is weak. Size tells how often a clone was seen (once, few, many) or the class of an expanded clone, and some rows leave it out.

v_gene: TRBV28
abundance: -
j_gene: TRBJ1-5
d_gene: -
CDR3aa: CASSLWGNSNQPQHF
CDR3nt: TGTGCCAGCAGTTTATGGGGGAATAGCAATCAGCCCCAGCATTTT

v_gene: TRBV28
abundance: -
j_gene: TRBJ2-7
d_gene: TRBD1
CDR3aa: CASLDRDRPSEQYF
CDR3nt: TGTGCCAGCCTAGACAGGGATCGCCCCTCCGAGCAGTACTTC

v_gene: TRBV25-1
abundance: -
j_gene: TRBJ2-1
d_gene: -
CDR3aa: CASSAGTLYNEQFF
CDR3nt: TGTGCCAGCAGTGCCGGGACCCTATACAATGAGCAGTTCTTC

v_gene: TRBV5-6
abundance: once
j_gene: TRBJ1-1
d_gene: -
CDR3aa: CASSFRGTIVSTEAFF
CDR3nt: TGTGCCAGCAGCTTTCGGGGGACGATTGTTAGCACTGAAGCTTTCTTT

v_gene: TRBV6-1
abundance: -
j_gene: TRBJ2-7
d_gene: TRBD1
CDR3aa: CASSLRQGAHEQYF
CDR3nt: TGTGCCAGCTCTCTGCGACAGGGCGCCCACGAGCAGTACTTC

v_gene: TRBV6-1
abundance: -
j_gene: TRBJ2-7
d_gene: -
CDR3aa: CASSSLADSYEQYF
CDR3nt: TGTGCCAGCAGTTCGTTAGCGGATAGCTACGAGCAGTACTTC

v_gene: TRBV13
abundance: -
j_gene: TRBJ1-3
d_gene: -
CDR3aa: CASSLGGAGNTIYF
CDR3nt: TGTGCCAGCAGCTTAGGAGGGGCTGGAAACACCATATATTTT

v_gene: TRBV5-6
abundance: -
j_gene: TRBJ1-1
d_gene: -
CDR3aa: CASSPQGGEAFF
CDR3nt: TGTGCCAGCAGCCCCCAGGGTGGTGAAGCTTTCTTT

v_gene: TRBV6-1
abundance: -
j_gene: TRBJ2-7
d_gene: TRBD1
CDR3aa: CASSVGQGAYEQYF
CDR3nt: TGTGCCAGCAGCGTCGGACAGGGGGCTTACGAGCAGTACTTC

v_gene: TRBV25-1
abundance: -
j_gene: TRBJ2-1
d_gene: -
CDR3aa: CASSERGLNNEQFF
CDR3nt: TGTGCCAGCAGTGAACGGGGGCTGAACAATGAGCAGTTCTTC

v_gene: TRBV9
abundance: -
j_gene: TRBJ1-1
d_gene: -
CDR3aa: CASSVLGTNTEAFF
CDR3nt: TGTGCCAGCAGCGTACTCGGGACCAACACTGAAGCTTTCTTT

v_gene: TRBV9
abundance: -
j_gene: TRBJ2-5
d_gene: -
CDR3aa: CASSPGETEQEIQYF
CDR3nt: TGTGCCAGCAGCCCGGGGGAGACAGAACAAGAGATCCAGTACTTC

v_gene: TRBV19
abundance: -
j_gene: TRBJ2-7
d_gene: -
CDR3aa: CASGLSSYEQYF
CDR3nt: TGTGCCAGCGGACTGTCGTCCTACGAGCAGTACTTC

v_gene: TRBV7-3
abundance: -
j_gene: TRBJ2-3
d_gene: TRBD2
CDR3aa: CASRLGGAQGTQYF
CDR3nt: TGTGCCAGCAGGCTCGGGGGGGCGCAGGGTACGCAGTATTTT

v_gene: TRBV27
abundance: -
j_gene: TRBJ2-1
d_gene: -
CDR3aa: CASWAEVNEQFF
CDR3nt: TGTGCCAGTTGGGCGGAAGTCAATGAGCAGTTCTTC

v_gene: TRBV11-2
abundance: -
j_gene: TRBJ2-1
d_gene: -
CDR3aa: CASSLDGLYNEQFF
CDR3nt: TGTGCCAGCAGCTTAGACGGCCTTTACAATGAGCAGTTCTTC

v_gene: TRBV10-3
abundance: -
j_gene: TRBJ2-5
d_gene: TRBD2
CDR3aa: CAISELAGDSVRQETQYF
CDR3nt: TGTGCCATCAGTGAGCTAGCGGGAGATTCGGTGCGGCAAGAGACCCAGTACTTC

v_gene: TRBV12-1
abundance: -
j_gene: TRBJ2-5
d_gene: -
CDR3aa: CASSFKFHTQETQYF
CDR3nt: TGTGCCAGCAGCTTTAAATTTCACACCCAAGAGACCCAGTACTTC

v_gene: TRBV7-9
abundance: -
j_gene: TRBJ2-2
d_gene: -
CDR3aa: CASSFPLSGELFF
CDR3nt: TGTGCCAGCAGCTTCCCCCTTTCCGGGGAGCTGTTTTTT

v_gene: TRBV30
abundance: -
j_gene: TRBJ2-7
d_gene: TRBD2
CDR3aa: CAWGDYNSYEQYF
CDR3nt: TGTGCCTGGGGGGACTACAACTCCTACGAGCAGTACTTC

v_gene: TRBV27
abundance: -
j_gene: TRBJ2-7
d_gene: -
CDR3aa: CASATGNGYEQYF
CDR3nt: TGTGCCAGCGCTACAGGGAACGGCTACGAGCAGTACTTC

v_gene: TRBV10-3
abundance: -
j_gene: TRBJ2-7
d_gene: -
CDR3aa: CAISESAGSETYNYEQYF
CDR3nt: TGTGCCATCAGTGAGTCGGCAGGCTCGGAGACATACAACTACGAGCAGTACTTC

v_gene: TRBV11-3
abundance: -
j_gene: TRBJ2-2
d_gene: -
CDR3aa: CASSLGFDTGELFF
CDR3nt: TGTGCCAGCAGCCTCGGTTTTGACACCGGGGAGCTGTTTTTT

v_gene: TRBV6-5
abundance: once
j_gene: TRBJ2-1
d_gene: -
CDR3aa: CASSYYTRDNEQFF
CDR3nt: TGTGCCAGCAGTTACTATACCCGGGACAATGAGCAGTTCTTC

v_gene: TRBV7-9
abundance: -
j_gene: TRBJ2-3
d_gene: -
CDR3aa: CASSPTRTDTQYF
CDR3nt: TGTGCCAGCAGCCCTACTAGAACAGATACGCAGTATTTT

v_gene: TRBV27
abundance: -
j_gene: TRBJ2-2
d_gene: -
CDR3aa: CASSPGPNTGELFF
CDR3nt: TGTGCCAGCAGTCCGGGACCAAACACCGGGGAGCTGTTTTTT

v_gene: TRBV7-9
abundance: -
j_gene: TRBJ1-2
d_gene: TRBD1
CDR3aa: CASTLRDRSEDGYTF
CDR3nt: TGTGCCAGCACTCTCAGGGACAGGTCCGAAGATGGCTACACCTTC

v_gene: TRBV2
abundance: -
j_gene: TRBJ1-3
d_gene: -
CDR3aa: CASSSLGPGNTIYF
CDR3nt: TGTGCCAGCAGTTCCCTGGGACCTGGAAACACCATATATTTT

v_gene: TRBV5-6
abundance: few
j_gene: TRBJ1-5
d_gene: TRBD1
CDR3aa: CASSRVDRGNQPQHF
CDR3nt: TGTGCCAGCAGCCGGGTGGACAGGGGCAATCAGCCCCAGCATTTT

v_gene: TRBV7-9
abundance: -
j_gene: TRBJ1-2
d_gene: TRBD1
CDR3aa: CASSSWRQGANGYTF
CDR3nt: TGTGCCAGCAGCTCCTGGAGACAGGGGGCGAACGGCTACACCTTC

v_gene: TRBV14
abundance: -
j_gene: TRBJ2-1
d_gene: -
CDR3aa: CASSLRGSQHYNEQFF
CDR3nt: TGTGCCAGCAGCCTCAGGGGTTCCCAACACTACAATGAGCAGTTCTTC

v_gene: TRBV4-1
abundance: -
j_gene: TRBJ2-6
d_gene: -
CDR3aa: CASSPRVFGANVLTF
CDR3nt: TGCGCCAGCAGCCCGAGGGTATTTGGGGCCAACGTCCTGACTTTC

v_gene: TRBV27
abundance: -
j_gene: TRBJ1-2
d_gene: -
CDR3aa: CASSLGTNYGYTF
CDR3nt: TGTGCCAGCAGTTTGGGCACGAACTATGGCTACACCTTC

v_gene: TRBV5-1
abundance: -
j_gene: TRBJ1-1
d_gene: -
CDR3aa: CASSTDDGTEAFF
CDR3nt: TGCGCCAGCAGCACAGACGACGGCACTGAAGCTTTCTTT

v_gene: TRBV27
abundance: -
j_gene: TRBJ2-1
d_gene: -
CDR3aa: CASSLGGGEQFF
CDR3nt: TGTGCCAGCAGTTTAGGGGGCGGTGAGCAGTTCTTC

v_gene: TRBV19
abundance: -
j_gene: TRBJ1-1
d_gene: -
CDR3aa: CASRAEGTPEAFF
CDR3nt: TGTGCCAGTAGGGCCGAGGGGACTCCTGAAGCTTTCTTT

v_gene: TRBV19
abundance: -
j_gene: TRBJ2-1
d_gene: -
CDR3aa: CASARGSGGEQFF
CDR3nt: TGTGCCAGCGCAAGGGGGTCTGGGGGTGAGCAGTTCTTC

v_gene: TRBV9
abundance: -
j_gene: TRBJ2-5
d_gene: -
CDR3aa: CASSAPVEETQYF
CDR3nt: TGTGCCAGCAGCGCCCCGGTCGAGGAGACCCAGTACTTC

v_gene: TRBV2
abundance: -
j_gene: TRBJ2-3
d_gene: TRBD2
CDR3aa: CASSETQTSGGPRYTQYF
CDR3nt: TGTGCCAGCAGTGAAACCCAGACTAGCGGGGGGCCCCGATATACGCAGTATTTT